This is a list of T cell receptor beta chains from one sample in a study of blood T cell repertoires in COVID-19. The repertoire was sequenced with immunoSEQ multiplex PCR; TCRdb's copy has only in-frame clones and lacks some. Here the sample spans roughly 87,000 clones, 88% being singletons. The sequenced sample was peripheral blood. The receptor set was obtained from a man between 60 and 75 years old with acute or convalescent COVID-19. The CDR3 runs from the conserved cysteine through the conserved F or W.

j_call v_call cdr3_aa
TRBJ2-3 TRBV19 CASMGASGRSDTQYF
TRBJ2-2 TRBV6-6 CASSFDRTRNTGELFF
TRBJ1-1 TRBV7-9 CASSFSNSNTEAFF
TRBJ1-2 TRBV10-2 CASKGGMDYGYTF
TRBJ2-2 TRBV19 CASSKTSGRLGTGELFF
TRBJ2-5 TRBV19 CASSIGTGVRETQYF
TRBJ2-7 TRBV18 CASSPQTGDYEQYF
TRBJ1-1 TRBV5-1 CASSSNAGTEAFF
TRBJ2-3 TRBV2 CASNNRGGTDTQYF
TRBJ2-3 TRBV15 CATSRAGTSGSTDTQYF
TRBJ2-2 TRBV19 CASSIGTGRIGELFF
TRBJ2-6 TRBV18 CASSIRDSGANVLTF
TRBJ1-1 TRBV19 CASSPRGFEAFF
TRBJ2-1 TRBV12-3/TRBV12-4 CASSGQYNEQFF
TRBJ1-6 TRBV24-1 CATSEGTGLTSNSPLHF
TRBJ2-2 TRBV7-6 CASSLGRAGTGELFF
TRBJ2-1 TRBV19 CASSVNYIGTSGKGDGEQFF
TRBJ1-3 TRBV5-1 CASSLALAGAGNTIYF
TRBJ2-2 TRBV19 CASSPRDRGHTGELFF
TRBJ2-7 TRBV11-1 CASSLNLDRGHEQYF
TRBJ2-2 TRBV5-1 CASSPLPRDRAPGELFF
TRBJ2-7 TRBV28 CASKGRGTDVYEQYF
TRBJ2-5 TRBV29-1 CSSAPGTGWETQYF
TRBJ1-2 TRBV27 CASSLRSGGHYGYTF
TRBJ2-5 TRBV19 CASSISSGEETQYF
TRBJ1-5 TRBV18 CASSRGTGDQPQHF
TRBJ1-5 TRBV28 CASSPGTQAQQPQHF
TRBJ2-7 TRBV24-1 CATSDSADRGGYEQYF
TRBJ2-3 TRBV11-3 CASSFRGTDTQYF
TRBJ2-7 TRBV6-5 CASSSPAVYEQYF
TRBJ2-7 TRBV5-8 CASSPRLAGVGEQYF
TRBJ1-2 TRBV5-8 CASSLDLDSYTNYGYTF
TRBJ1-6 TRBV5-6 CASSGTGVTYNSPLHF
TRBJ2-2 TRBV15 CATSRIRGTGELFF
TRBJ2-7 TRBV5-1 CASSAGLDSPYEQYF
TRBJ1-1 TRBV30 CAWMRDLGTEAFF
TRBJ2-3 TRBV5-5 CASSSNRQGYTSTDTQYF
TRBJ2-7 TRBV6-5 CASSPPGLARGEQYF
TRBJ2-2 TRBV9 CASSVDGLAVTGELFF
TRBJ1-4 TRBV3-1/TRBV3-2 CASSQGAGGRYEKLFF
TRBJ2-7 TRBV5-5 CASSPGVFPHEQYF
TRBJ2-7 TRBV5-1 CASSPLRTGSSYEQYF
TRBJ2-7 TRBV19 CASSNPGGVHEQYF